Below are 10 T cell receptor beta chains sequenced from a single sample in a study of T-cell reconstitution after alpha-beta-depleted transplantation in children. The TCRbeta library was prepared with unique molecular identifiers. TCRdb redid the calling of the PCR reads with MiXCR, one entry per CDR3 protein. The sample shows 90,000 to 100,000 distinct CDR3 sequences, around 22% of them seen only once. The source material was PBMCs, sampled before TCRalphabeta/CD19-depleted stem cell transplant. All receptors derive from a boy aged 2 to 9 with acute lymphoblastic leukemia, due to receive a stem cell transplant.

This clonotype has a handful of counts. The gene calls are TRBV7-8 and TRBJ2-7, with 8 bases that match TRBD2. Trimming at V came to 1 base and at J to 0 bases, leaving 5 bases not matched to a gene. CDR3 length: 16 residues. Germline loops: CDR1 SGHVS, CDR2 FQNEAQ. The CDR3 loop is CASSLVAGLPSYEQYF. The CDR3 DNA reads as TGTGCCAGCAGCTTAGTAGCGGGACTTCCCTCCTACGAGCAGTACTTC.

This clonotype was observed a few times. The J gene is TRBJ2-1, the V gene TRBV28; 7 nucleotides line up with TRBD2. With 3 bases clipped from V and 9 bases from J, the junction kept 11 bases outside the gene matches. This CDR3 spans 15 amino acids. Germline-derived CDR1 and CDR2 are MDHEN and SYDVKM. This CDR3 is CASSFASGGAGEQFF. The CDR3, as DNA: TGTGCCAGCAGTTTCGCTAGCGGAGGGGCCGGTGAGCAGTTCTTC.

This clonotype came up a few times. The chain links TRBV28 to TRBJ1-1, with TRBD1 as a possible D gene (5 bases). There are 15 residues in the CDR3. V lost 5 bases to trimming and J lost 1 base, with 14 bases between them. Germline lookup yields CDR1 MDHEN and CDR2 SYDVKM. CDR3 loop: CASSLNRDGNTEAFF. The CDR3 nucleotides are TGTGCCAGCAGTCTGAACCGGGACGGGAACACTGAAGCTTTCTTT.

The chain carries TRBV9 and TRBJ1-1; TRBD1 agrees at 7 bases. Germline V lookup: CDR1 SGDLS, CDR2 YYNGEE. This CDR3 has 16 residues. Trimming cost V 4 bases and J 4 bases; bases outside gene matches: 13. The CDR3 nucleotides are TGTGCCAGCAGCTTTCTAGGGGGCGAGAGGGTCACTGAAGCTTTCTTT. Its translation: CASSFLGGERVTEAFF.

In its sample, this clonotype was seen many times. The chain joins TRBV9 to TRBJ2-3; 7 bases line up with TRBD2. The CDR3 totals 15 residues. CDR1 and CDR2 from the germline V gene are SGDLS and YYNGEE. After removal of 2 bases from V and 4 bases from J, the junction contained 7 bases not matched to a gene. The CDR3 region is CASSVEGRGADTQYF. CDR3 nucleotide sequence: TGTGCCAGCAGCGTTGAGGGCCGGGGGGCAGATACGCAGTATTTT. Full variable domain (remainder filled in from reference TRBV9 and TRBJ2-3): DSGVTQTPKHLITATGQRVTLRCSPRSGDLSVYWYQQSLDQGLQFLIQYYNGEERAKGNILERFSAQQFPDLHSELNLSSLELGDSALYFCASSVEGRGADTQYFGPGTRLTVL.

V and J are TRBV12-3 or TRBV12-4 and TRBJ2-3; a weak D match, TRBD1 (6 bases). V gave up 6 bases and J gave up 3 bases, with 16 bases separating them. This CDR3 comprises 15 residues. The CDR3, as DNA: TGTGCCAGCAGATTTACAGGGAGTAGGACAGATACGCAGTATTTT. This codes for CASRFTGSRTDTQYF.

This clonotype was counted only a few times. V and J are TRBV9 and TRBJ2-3; 7 bases agree with TRBD2. The CDR3 is 14 residues long. Germline trimming cut 6 bases from V and 1 base from J; bases unmatched to any gene: 5. The germline CDR1 and CDR2 sequences are SGDLS and YYNGEE. The CDR3 DNA follows: TGTGCCAGCACCCTGGCGGGGGGCACAGATACGCAGTATTTT. This translates into CASTLAGGTDTQYF.

The chain recombines TRBV5-1 with TRBJ2-6; D is uncertain. Trimming stripped 0 bases from V and 4 bases from J, with 5 bases between. The CDR3 consists of 14 residues. In germline, CDR1 is SGHRS, CDR2 YFSETQ. The CDR3 loop is CASSLELGANVLTF. In nucleotides, the CDR3 is TGCGCCAGCAGCTTGGAGTTAGGGGCCAACGTCCTGACTTTC.

This clonotype was picked up a small number of times. The gene calls are TRBV12-3 or TRBV12-4 and TRBJ1-5; D is uncertain. Trimming removed 2 bases from V and 1 base from J, with 9 bases in between. CDR3 size: 15 residues. CDR3 DNA sequence: TGTGCCAGCAGTTTAAATGGAGGCAGCAATCAGCCCCAGCATTTT. Translating it yields CASSLNGGSNQPQHF.

At least ten counts were recorded for this clonotype. The V call is TRBV5-1, the J call TRBJ2-7, with 7 bases lining up with TRBD2. The CDR3 has 15 amino acids. The germline gives CDR1 SGHRS, CDR2 YFSETQ. The V segment lost 3 bases and the J segment 0 bases; nucleotides outside the gene matches: 6. The CDR3 DNA reads as TGCGCCAGCAGCTGGACGGGAGGCAGCTCCTACGAGCAGTACTTC. Protein: CASSWTGGSSYEQYF.